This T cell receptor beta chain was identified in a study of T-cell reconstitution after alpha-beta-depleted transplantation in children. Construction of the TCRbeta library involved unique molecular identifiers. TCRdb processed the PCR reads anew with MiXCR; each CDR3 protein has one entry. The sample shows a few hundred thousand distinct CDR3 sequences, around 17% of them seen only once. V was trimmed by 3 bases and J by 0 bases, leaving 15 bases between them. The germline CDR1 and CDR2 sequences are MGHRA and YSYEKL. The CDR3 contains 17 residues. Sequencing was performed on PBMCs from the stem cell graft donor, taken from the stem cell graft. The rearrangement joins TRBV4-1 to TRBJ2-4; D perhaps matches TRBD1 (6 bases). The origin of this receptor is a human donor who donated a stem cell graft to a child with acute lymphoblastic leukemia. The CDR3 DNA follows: TGCGCCAGCAGCCACCTTAGGGGGACGGAAGCCAAAAACATTCAGTACTTC. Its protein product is CASSHLRGTEAKNIQYF.